Below, 15 T cell receptor beta chains from the same sample are listed, as sequenced in a study of stem cell transplantation in POMP-related autoinflammatory disease. Some clones are missing from TCRdb's copy, which holds only in-frame ones; the method was immunoSEQ multiplex PCR. The profile covers about 590 clones, with more than 75% appearing a single time and about 9.4% taken by the ten largest. The sequencing sample was made of CD4+ follicular helper T cells (Tfh) from PBMCs. The receptors were sampled from a human donor in good health.

The rearrangement links TRBV5-4 to TRBJ1-3; 7 bases fit TRBD1. The V and J ends lost 4 bases and 2 bases, in that order; junction bases with no gene match: 3. Germline loops: CDR1 SGHNT, CDR2 YYREEE (reference sequence). The CDR3 is 14 amino acids. CDR3 sequence reads: CASSPTGAGNTIYF. CDR3 coding DNA: TGTGCCAGCAGCCCAACAGGGGCTGGAAACACCATATATTTT.

This rearrangement joins TRBV2 to TRBJ2-7, with D possibly matching TRBD1 (6 bases). Germline V gene data show CDR1 as SNHLY and CDR2 as FYNNEI. This CDR3 contains 14 residues. Trimming removed 3 bases from V and 3 bases from J, with 12 bases in between. The CDR3 loop reads CASSEDTGSYEQYF. The CDR3 DNA reads TGTGCCAGCAGTGAGGACACAGGGAGCTACGAGCAGTACTTC.

This clone appeared a few times. The V and J genes are TRBV7-3 and TRBJ1-2; D gene unclear. Trimming pared 5 bases from V and 8 bases from J, leaving 18 bases between. The germline CDR1 and CDR2 sequences are SGHTA and FQGTGA. The CDR3 consists of 14 residues. CDR3 in DNA: TGTGCCAGCAGCCCGGGTCAGACGGGCGGCGGCTACACCTTC. Residues: CASSPGQTGGGYTF.

The rearrangement uses TRBV6-5 and TRBJ1-4; D gene uncertain. Trimming took 6 bases from V and 2 from J, leaving 4 bases between them. The CDR3 spans 12 residues. Germline V gives CDR1 MNHEY, CDR2 SVGAGI. The chain's CDR3 is CASRQTNEKLFF. The CDR3 DNA reads TGTGCCAGCAGGCAGACTAATGAAAAACTGTTTTTT.

This clone was seen a single time. V gene TRBV19 combines with J gene TRBJ2-5, with 7 bases that match TRBD2. Germline V gene lookup returns CDR1 LNHDA and CDR2 SQIVND (reference sequence). This CDR3 spans 15 amino acids. V shed 1 base and J 4 bases; nucleotides not matched to a gene: 6. DNA of the CDR3: TGTGCCAGTAGTATAGGGGAGGGTCGGGGAGAGACCCAGTACTTC. Translating it yields CASSIGEGRGETQYF.

The chain is built from TRBV5-1 and TRBJ2-1, with TRBD2 identical over 8 bases. The germline CDR1 and CDR2 sequences are SGHRS and YFSETQ. CDR3 length equals 14 residues. V lost 6 bases, J lost 8 bases, and 10 bases stayed unmatched. The CDR3 loop is CASTFERGRDEQFF. DNA of the CDR3: TGCGCCAGCACTTTCGAGCGGGGGAGGGATGAGCAGTTCTTC.

The V call is TRBV4-3, the J call TRBJ2-2, with D maybe TRBD1 (8 bases). This CDR3 has 15 amino acids. Germline CDR1 is LGHNA and CDR2 is YSLEER. The germline V and J ends were trimmed by 4 bases and 4 bases, with 13 bases remaining between them. The CDR3 region has the DNA TGCGCCAGCAGCCCGGACAGGGAGGGCACCGGGGAGCTGTTTTTT. This codes for CASSPDREGTGELFF.

The chain joins TRBV11-3 to TRBJ2-1; D not certain. Per germline, CDR1 SGHNT and CDR2 YENEEA. This CDR3 has 13 residues. Trimming took 2 bases from V and 0 from J, leaving 2 bases between them. Here the CDR3 reads CASSLSSYNEQFF. The CDR3 region has the DNA TGTGCCAGCAGCTTAAGCTCCTACAATGAGCAGTTCTTC.

CDR3 bases: TGTGCCAGCAGCTTAACGAGAACCTCTGGGGCCAACGTCCTGACTTTC. It translates to CASSLTRTSGANVLTF. V is TRBV7-3 and J is TRBJ2-6, with D unresolved. CDR1 SGHTA and CDR2 FQGTGA come from the germline V gene. V lost 0 bases and J lost 0, with 6 bases in between. This CDR3 contains 16 residues.

This clone was detected a few times. The chain joins TRBV7-2 to TRBJ1-1, with D maybe TRBD1 (6 bases). Germline values: CDR1 SGHTA, CDR2 FQGNSA. The CDR3 has 13 amino acids. CDR3 sequence reads: CAWGANLNTEAFF. DNA of the CDR3: TGTGCGTGGGGGGCGAACTTGAACACTGAAGCTTTCTTT. Full variable domain (remainder filled in from reference TRBV7-2 and TRBJ1-1): GAGVSQSPSNKVTEKGKDVELRCDPISGHTALYWYRQSLGQGLEFLIYFQGNSAPDKSGLPSDRFSAERTGGSVSTLTIQRTQQEDSAVYLCAWGANLNTEAFFGQGTRLTVV.

This chain links TRBV6-5 with TRBJ1-1; D possibly corresponds to TRBD1 (5 bases). The CDR3 runs to 14 residues. Trimming took off 0 bases at V and 5 bases at J, with 10 bases between the two ends. In germline, CDR1 is MNHEY, CDR2 SVGAGI. The CDR3, as DNA: TGTGCCAGCAGTTACTCGGCGGGACGGACTGAAGCTTTCTTT. This sequence encodes CASSYSAGRTEAFF.

This chain joins TRBV11-1 and TRBJ2-4, with D unresolved. The CDR3 runs 13 residues. Germline V gene data show CDR1 as SGHAT and CDR2 as FQDESV (reference sequence). The V end was cut by 4 bases, the J end by 0 bases, with 4 bases between. The CDR3 region has the DNA TGTGCCAGCAGCTCCTTAGCCAAAAACATTCAGTACTTC. Its translation is CASSSLAKNIQYF.

The V and J genes are TRBV21-1 and TRBJ2-2; the D call of TRBD2 is as the table states it, not checked on the DNA. TRBV21-1 is a pseudogene segment. The length of the CDR3 is 18 residues. DNA for the CDR3: TGTGCCAGCAGCCCTAAACGACGGACTAGCGGGGGAGCCGGGGAGCTGTTTTTT. Translating gives CASSPKRRTSGGAGELFF.

The V and J genes are TRBV29-1 and TRBJ1-1; a possible D gene is TRBD1 (6 bases). This CDR3 has 15 amino acids. The V end was cut by 4 bases, the J end by 0 bases, with 15 bases between. Germline V gene sequence: CDR1 SQVTM, CDR2 ANQGSEA. Written as DNA, the CDR3 is TGCAGCGTTGTCTGGGGGCAGGGCCTGAACACTGAAGCTTTCTTT. Translated, it gives CSVVWGQGLNTEAFF.

This clone was found a few times. The V call is TRBV5-4, the J call TRBJ1-2; unclear D gene. The V and J ends lost 0 bases and 7 bases respectively, with 22 bases between them. The CDR3 is 17 residues long. Germline CDR1 is SGHNT and CDR2 is YYREEE (reference sequence). The chain's CDR3 is CASSLATGRSSSGGYTF. The CDR3 DNA follows: TGTGCCAGCAGCTTGGCTACCGGCAGATCCTCATCCGGTGGCTACACCTTC.